This T cell receptor beta chain stems from a study of neoadjuvant anti-PD-1 for oral cavity cancer. Study-level background: Nivolumab at 3 mg/kg was mostly given biweekly, three to four doses, pre-surgery.

Generated by immunoSEQ multiplex PCR, the TCRdb table keeps only in-frame clones and is missing some. The table records tens of thousands of clones, around four fifths of them present only once. The TCR was taken from a person between 40 and 85 years old with oral cavity squamous cell carcinoma. Sequencing used PBMCs, obtained before nivolumab (anti-PD-1) treatment.

The CDR3 DNA sequence: TGTGCCAGCAGCTCACGACAGGGGCTTGAGATAGCCAAAAACATTCAGTACTTC. This sequence encodes CASSSRQGLEIAKNIQYF. This chain joins TRBV11-2 and TRBJ2-4; 8 bases align to TRBD1. The ends lost 4 bases at V and 0 bases at J; junction bases unmatched: 11. CDR3 length: 18 amino acids. Per germline, CDR1 SGHAT and CDR2 FQNNGV.